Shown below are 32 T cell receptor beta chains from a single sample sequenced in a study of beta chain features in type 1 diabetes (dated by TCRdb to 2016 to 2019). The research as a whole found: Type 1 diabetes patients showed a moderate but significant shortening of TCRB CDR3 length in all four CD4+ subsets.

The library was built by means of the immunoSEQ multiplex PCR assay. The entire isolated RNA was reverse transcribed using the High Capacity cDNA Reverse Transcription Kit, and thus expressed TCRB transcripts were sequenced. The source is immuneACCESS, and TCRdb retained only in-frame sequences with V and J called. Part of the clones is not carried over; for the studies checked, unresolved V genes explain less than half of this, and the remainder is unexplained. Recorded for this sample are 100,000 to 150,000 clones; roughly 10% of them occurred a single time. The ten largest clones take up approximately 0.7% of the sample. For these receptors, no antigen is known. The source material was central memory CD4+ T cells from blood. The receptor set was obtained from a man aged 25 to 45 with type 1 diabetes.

CDR3 DNA: TGTGCCAGCAGCGGTTCCGGGACAGGGGTACAGGGCTACACCTTC. Its translation is CASSGSGTGVQGYTF. The rearrangement links TRBV28 to TRBJ1-2, with 10 nucleotides matching TRBD1. V dropped 6 bases and J dropped 8; count of bases not matched to a gene: 12. This CDR3 has 15 amino acids. Looked up from germline, CDR1 is MDHEN and CDR2 is SYDVKM.

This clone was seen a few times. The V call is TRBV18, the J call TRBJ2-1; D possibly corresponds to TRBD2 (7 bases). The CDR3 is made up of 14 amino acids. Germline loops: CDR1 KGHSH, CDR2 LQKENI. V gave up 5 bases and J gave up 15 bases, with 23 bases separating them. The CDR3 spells CASSADGPRGARFF. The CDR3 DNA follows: TGTGCCAGCTCAGCTGACGGACCCCGGGGGGCCAGGTTCTTC. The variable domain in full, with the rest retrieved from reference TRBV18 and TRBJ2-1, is NAGVMQNPRHLVRRRGQEARLRCSPMKGHSHVYWYRQLPEEGLKFMVYLQKENIIDESGMPKERFSAEFPKEGPSILRIQQVVRGDSAAYFCASSADGPRGARFFGPGTRLTVL.

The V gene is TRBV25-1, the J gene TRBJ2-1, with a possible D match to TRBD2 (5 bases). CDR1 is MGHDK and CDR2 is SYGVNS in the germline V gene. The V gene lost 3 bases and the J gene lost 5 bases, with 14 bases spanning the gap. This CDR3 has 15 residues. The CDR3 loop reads CASSDAGGGHNEQFF. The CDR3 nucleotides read TGTGCCAGCAGTGACGCGGGTGGAGGACACAATGAGCAGTTCTTC.

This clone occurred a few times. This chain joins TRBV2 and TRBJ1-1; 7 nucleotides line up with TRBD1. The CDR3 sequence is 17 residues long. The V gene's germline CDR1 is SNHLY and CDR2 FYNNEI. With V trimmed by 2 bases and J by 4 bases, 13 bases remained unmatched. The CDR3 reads CASSERRGQLDGTEAFF. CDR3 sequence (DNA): TGTGCCAGCAGTGAAAGGCGGGGACAGCTTGACGGCACTGAAGCTTTCTTT.

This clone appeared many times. The CDR3 nucleotides read TGTGCCACCCGGCTACAGGGGAACACTGAAGCTTTCTTT. It yields the protein CATRLQGNTEAFF. The V gene is TRBV19, the J gene TRBJ1-1; the D gene is possibly TRBD1 (6 bases). This CDR3 is 13 amino acids long. Per the germline V gene, CDR1 is LNHDA and CDR2 is SQIVND (reference sequence). V dropped 10 bases and J dropped 1 base, with 13 bases sitting between them.

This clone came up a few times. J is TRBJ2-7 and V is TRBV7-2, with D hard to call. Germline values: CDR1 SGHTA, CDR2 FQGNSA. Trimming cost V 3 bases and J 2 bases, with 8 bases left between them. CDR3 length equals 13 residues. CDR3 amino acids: CASSFATAYEQYF. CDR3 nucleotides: TGTGCCAGCAGCTTCGCAACGGCCTACGAGCAGTACTTC.

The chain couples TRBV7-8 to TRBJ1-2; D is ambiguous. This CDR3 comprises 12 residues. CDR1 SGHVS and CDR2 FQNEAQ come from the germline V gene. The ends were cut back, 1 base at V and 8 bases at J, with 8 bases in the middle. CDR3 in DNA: TGTGCCAGCAGCTTAGTGAGTTCCGGCTACACCTTC. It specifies CASSLVSSGYTF.

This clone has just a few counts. CDR3 bases: TGTGCCTGGGGCTCCCCCACAGATACGCAGTATTTT. This encodes CAWGSPTDTQYF. The chain couples TRBV30 to TRBJ2-3; D is uncertain. CDR3 length equals 12 residues. Trimming stripped 5 bases from V and 2 bases from J, with 8 bases between. In germline, CDR1 is GTSNPN, CDR2 SVGIG (reference sequence).

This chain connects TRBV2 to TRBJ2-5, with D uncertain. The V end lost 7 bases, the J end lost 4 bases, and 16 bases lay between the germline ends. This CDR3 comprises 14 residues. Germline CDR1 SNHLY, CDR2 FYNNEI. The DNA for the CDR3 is TGTGCCAGCATGGATGGAGCCAGTTTAGAGACCCAGTACTTC. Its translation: CASMDGASLETQYF.

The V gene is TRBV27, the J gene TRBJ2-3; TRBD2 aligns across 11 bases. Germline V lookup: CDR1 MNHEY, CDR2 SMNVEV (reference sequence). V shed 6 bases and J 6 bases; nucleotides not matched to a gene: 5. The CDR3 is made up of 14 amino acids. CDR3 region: CASRLAGVSDTQYF. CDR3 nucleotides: TGTGCCAGCAGACTAGCGGGGGTTTCGGATACGCAGTATTTT.

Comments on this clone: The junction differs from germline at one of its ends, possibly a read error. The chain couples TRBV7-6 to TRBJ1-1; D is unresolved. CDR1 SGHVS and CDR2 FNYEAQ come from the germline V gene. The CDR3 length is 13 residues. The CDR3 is CASSFGLNTEAFF. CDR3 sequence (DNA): TGTGCCAGCAGCTTCGGACTGAATACTGAAGCTTTCTTT.

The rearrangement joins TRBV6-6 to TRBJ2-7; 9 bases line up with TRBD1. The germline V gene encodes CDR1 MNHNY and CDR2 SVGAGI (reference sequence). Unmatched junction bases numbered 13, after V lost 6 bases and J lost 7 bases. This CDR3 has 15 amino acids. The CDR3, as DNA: TGTGCCAGCAGCCGCCAGGGACAGGGACAAGGAGAGCAGTACTTC. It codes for CASSRQGQGQGEQYF.

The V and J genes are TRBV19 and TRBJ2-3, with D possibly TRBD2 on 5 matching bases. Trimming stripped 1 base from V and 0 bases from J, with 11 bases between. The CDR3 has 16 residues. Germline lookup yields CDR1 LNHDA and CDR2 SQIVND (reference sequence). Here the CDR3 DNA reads TGTGCCAGTAGTATAGTCAGAGCGGCGAGCACAGATACGCAGTATTTT. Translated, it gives CASSIVRAASTDTQYF.

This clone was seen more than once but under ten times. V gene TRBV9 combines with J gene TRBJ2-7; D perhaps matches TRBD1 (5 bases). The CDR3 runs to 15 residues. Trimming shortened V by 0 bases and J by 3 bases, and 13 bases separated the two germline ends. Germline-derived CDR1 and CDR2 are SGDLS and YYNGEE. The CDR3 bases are TGTGCCAGCAGCGTAGCCAGTGACAGCCACTACGAGCAGTACTTC. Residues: CASSVASDSHYEQYF.

The CDR3 coding sequence is TGCGCCAGCAGCCAGTCTCGACTTGACGAGCAGTACTTC. Translated, it gives CASSQSRLDEQYF. This chain links TRBV4-1 with TRBJ2-7; D uncertain. The CDR3 spans 13 residues. CDR1 and CDR2 (germline): MGHRA, YSYEKL. Trimming removed 3 bases from V and 5 bases from J, with 11 bases in between.

The DNA of the CDR3 is TGCAGCTGCCTTTGGGTTAGGCCAGGGGGTTTTGGCACTGAAGCTTTCTTT. It is translated as CSCLWVRPGGFGTEAFF. This chain connects TRBV29-1 to TRBJ1-1, with 7 nucleotides matching TRBD1. Germline loops: CDR1 SQVTM, CDR2 ANQGSEA. Trimming at V came to 8 bases and at J to 4 bases, leaving 22 bases not matched to a gene. This CDR3 is built from 17 residues.

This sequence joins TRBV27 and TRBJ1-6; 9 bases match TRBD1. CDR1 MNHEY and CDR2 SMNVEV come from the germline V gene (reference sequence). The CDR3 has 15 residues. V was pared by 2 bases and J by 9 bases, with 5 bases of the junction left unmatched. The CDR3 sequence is CASSLEGTGISPLHF. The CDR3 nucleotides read TGTGCCAGCAGTTTAGAAGGGACAGGGATTTCACCCCTCCACTTT.

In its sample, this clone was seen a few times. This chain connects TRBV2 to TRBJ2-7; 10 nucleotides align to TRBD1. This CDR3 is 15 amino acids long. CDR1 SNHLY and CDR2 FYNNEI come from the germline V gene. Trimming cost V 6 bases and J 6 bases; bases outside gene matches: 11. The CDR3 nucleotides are TGTGCCAGCAGGGGGGGACAGGGGCAAGGAGCCGAGCAGTACTTC. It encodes CASRGGQGQGAEQYF.

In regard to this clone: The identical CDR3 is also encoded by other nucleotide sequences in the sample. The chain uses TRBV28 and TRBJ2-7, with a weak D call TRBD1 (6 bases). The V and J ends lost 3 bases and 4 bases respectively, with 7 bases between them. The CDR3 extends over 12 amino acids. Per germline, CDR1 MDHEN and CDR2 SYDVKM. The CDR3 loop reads CASSLQGYEQYF. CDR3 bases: TGTGCCAGCAGTTTGCAGGGGTACGAGCAGTACTTC.

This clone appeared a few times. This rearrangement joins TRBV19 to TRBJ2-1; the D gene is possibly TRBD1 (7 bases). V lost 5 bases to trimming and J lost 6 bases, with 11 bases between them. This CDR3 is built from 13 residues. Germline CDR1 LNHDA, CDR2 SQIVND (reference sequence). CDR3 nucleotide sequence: TGTGCCAGTAGTTCGCAGGGGGGCAATGAGCAGTTCTTC. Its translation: CASSSQGGNEQFF.

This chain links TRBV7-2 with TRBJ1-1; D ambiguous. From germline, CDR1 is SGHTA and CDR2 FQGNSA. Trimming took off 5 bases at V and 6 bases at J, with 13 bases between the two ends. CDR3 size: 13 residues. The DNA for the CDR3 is TGTGCCAGCAGCCTCGCCCTACGGGCTGAAGCTTTCTTT. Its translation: CASSLALRAEAFF.

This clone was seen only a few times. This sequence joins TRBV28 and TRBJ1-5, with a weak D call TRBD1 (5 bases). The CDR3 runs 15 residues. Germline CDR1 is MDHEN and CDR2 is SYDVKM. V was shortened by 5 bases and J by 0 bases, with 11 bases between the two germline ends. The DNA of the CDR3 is TGTGCCAGCAGTCTCCTGGGGCGTAGCAATCAGCCCCAGCATTTT. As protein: CASSLLGRSNQPQHF.

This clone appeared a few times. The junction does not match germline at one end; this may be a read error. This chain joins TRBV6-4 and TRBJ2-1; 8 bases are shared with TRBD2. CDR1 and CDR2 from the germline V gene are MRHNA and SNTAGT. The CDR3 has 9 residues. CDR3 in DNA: TGTGCCAGTCCGGGACTAGGGATCTTC. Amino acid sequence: CASPGLGIF.

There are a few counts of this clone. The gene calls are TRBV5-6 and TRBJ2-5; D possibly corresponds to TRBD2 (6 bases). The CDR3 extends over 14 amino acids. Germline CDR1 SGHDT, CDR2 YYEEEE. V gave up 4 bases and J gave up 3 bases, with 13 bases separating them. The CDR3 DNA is TGTGCCAGCAGCCCGGAGGGACTGGAAGAGACCCAGTACTTC. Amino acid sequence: CASSPEGLEETQYF.

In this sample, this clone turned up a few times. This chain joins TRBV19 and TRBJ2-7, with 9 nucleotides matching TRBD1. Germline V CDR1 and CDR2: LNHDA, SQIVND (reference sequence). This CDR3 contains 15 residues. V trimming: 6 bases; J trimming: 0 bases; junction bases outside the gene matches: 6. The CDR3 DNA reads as TGTGCCAGTAGCCCGGGACAGGGCAGCTCCTACGAGCAGTACTTC. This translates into CASSPGQGSSYEQYF.

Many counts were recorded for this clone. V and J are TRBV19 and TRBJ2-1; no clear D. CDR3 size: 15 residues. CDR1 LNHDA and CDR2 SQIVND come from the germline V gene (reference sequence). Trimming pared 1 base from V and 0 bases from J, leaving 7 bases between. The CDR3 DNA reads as TGTGCCAGTAGTATAGGGCCCTTCTCCTACAATGAGCAGTTCTTC. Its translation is CASSIGPFSYNEQFF.

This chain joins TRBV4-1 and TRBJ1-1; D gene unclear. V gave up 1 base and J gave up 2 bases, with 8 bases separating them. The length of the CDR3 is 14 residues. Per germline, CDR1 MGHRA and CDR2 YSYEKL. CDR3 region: CASSQAGGNTEAFF. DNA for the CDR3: TGCGCCAGCAGCCAAGCTGGCGGTAACACTGAAGCTTTCTTT.

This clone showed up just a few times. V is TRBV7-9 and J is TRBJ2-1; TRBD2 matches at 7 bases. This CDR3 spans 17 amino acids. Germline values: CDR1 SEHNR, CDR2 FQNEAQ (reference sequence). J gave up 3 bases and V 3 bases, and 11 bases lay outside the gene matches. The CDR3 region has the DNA TGTGCCAGCAGCTTCGTATCTAGCGGCCTTCACTACAATGAGCAGTTCTTC. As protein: CASSFVSSGLHYNEQFF.

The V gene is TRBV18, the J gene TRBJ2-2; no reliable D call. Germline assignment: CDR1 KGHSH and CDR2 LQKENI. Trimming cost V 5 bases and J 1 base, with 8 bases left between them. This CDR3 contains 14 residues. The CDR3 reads CASSGDRNTGELFF. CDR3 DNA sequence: TGTGCCAGCTCAGGAGACCGGAACACCGGGGAGCTGTTTTTT. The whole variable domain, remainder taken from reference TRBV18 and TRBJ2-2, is NAGVMQNPRHLVRRRGQEARLRCSPMKGHSHVYWYRQLPEEGLKFMVYLQKENIIDESGMPKERFSAEFPKEGPSILRIQQVVRGDSAAYFCASSGDRNTGELFFGEGSRLTVL.

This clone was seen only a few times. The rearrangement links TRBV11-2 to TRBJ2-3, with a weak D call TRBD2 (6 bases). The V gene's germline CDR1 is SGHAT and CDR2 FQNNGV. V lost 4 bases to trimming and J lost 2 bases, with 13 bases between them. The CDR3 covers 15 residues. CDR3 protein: CASSSALAPTDTQYF. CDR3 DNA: TGTGCCAGCAGCTCAGCTCTAGCGCCCACAGATACGCAGTATTTT.

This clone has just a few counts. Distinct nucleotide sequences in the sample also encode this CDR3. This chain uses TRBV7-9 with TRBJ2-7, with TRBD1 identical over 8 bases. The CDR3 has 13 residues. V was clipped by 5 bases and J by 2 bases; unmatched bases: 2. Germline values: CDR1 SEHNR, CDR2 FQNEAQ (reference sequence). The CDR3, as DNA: TGTGCCAGCAGCCTACAGGGGGCCTACGAGCAGTACTTC. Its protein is CASSLQGAYEQYF.

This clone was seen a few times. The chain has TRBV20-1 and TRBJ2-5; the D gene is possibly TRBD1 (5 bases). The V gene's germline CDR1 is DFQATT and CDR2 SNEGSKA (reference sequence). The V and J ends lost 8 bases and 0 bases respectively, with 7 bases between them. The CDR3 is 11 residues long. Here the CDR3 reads CSYRYQETQYF. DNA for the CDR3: TGCAGTTACAGGTACCAAGAGACCCAGTACTTC.